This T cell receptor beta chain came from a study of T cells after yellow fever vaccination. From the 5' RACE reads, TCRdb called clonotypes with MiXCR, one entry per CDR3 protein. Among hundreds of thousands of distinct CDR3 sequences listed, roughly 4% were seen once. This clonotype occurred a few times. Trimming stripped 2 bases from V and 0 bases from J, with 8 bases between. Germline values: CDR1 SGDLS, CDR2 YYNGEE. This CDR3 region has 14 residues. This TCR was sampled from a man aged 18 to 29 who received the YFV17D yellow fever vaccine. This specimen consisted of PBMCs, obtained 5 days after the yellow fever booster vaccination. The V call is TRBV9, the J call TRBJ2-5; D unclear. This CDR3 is CASSVDKYQETQYF. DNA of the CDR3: TGTGCCAGCAGCGTCGACAAGTACCAAGAGACCCAGTACTTC.